The rows below give T cell receptor beta chains drawn from one sample of a study of shared clonotypes between healthy human individuals. Here immunoSEQ multiplex PCR was the method, and the copy in TCRdb shows in-frame clones only, minus some. Here the sample spans 550,000 to 700,000 clones, 60% to 75% being singletons. Sample: memory CD4+ T cells sorted from blood. These receptors all come from a woman in her 30s in good health. Both conserved end residues are part of each CDR3. The D gene is left open where the match is weak. Part of the rows lack a size; the others show once, few, many or a class for expanded clones.

V gene: TRBV5-1; J gene: TRBJ2-1; clone size: -; D gene: -; CDR3 DNA: TGCGCCAGCAGCCTGACGTGGTACAATGAGCAGTTCTTC; CDR3 protein: CASSLTWYNEQFF
V gene: TRBV27; J gene: TRBJ2-7; clone size: -; D gene: -; CDR3 DNA: TGTGCCAGCAGTTCCCTCAGGGCGGGGTATTACGAGCAGTACTTC; CDR3 protein: CASSSLRAGYYEQYF
V gene: TRBV7-2; J gene: TRBJ2-1; clone size: -; D gene: -; CDR3 DNA: TGTGCCAGCAGCCCCTCAGTTGGGGCTGGTGGGTCCTACAATGAGCAGTTCTTC; CDR3 protein: CASSPSVGAGGSYNEQFF
V gene: TRBV4-1; J gene: TRBJ2-7; clone size: -; D gene: -; CDR3 DNA: TGCGCCAGCAGCGGGCAGAGGACCTACGAGCAGTACTTC; CDR3 protein: CASSGQRTYEQYF
V gene: TRBV25-1; J gene: TRBJ1-2; clone size: -; D gene: -; CDR3 DNA: TGTGCCAGCCGCGGGGGGTCCTATGGCTACACCTTC; CDR3 protein: CASRGGSYGYTF
V gene: TRBV2; J gene: TRBJ2-1; clone size: few; D gene: -; CDR3 DNA: TGTGCCAGCAGTGAAACGTACAGGTCGCATGAGCAGTTCTTC; CDR3 protein: CASSETYRSHEQFF
V gene: TRBV10-2; J gene: TRBJ1-4; clone size: few; D gene: TRBD1; CDR3 DNA: TGCGCCGTCCAACAGGGGTTAGGGGAAAAACTGTTTTTT; CDR3 protein: CAVQQGLGEKLFF
V gene: TRBV7-2; J gene: TRBJ2-3; clone size: -; D gene: -; CDR3 DNA: TGTGCCAGCAGCTTAGTGGCCCTTGTCTCGGATACGCAGTATTTT; CDR3 protein: CASSLVALVSDTQYF
V gene: TRBV2; J gene: TRBJ2-1; clone size: -; D gene: -; CDR3 DNA: TGCTCGGGCGGGGAGAGCTCCTACAATGAGCAGTTCTTC; CDR3 protein: CSGGESSYNEQFF
V gene: TRBV13; J gene: TRBJ1-2; clone size: few; D gene: TRBD1; CDR3 DNA: TGTGCCAGCAGACGACAGGGCCTTTCTAACTATGGCTACACCTTC; CDR3 protein: CASRRQGLSNYGYTF
V gene: TRBV28; J gene: TRBJ1-1; clone size: -; D gene: TRBD1; CDR3 DNA: TGTGCCAGCACACCGCCCCAGGGGGCGCGGTACACTGAAGCTTTCTTT; CDR3 protein: CASTPPQGARYTEAFF
V gene: TRBV7-3; J gene: TRBJ2-7; clone size: few; D gene: TRBD2; CDR3 DNA: TGTGCCAGCAGCTTGACGCCGGGACTAGCGTCCCTCGAGCAGTACTTC; CDR3 protein: CASSLTPGLASLEQYF
V gene: TRBV7-2; J gene: TRBJ2-7; clone size: few; D gene: TRBD2; CDR3 DNA: TGTGCCAGCAGCAATCGAGCGGGAGGGATCTACGAGCAGTACTTC; CDR3 protein: CASSNRAGGIYEQYF
V gene: TRBV5-1; J gene: TRBJ2-1; clone size: few; D gene: -; CDR3 DNA: TGCGCCAGCAGCTTTTCCAGCGAGTCCTACAATGAGCAGTTCTTC; CDR3 protein: CASSFSSESYNEQFF
V gene: TRBV10-1; J gene: TRBJ2-3; clone size: -; D gene: TRBD1; CDR3 DNA: TGCGCCAGCAGTGGGGACCTAACAGGGGGCCAAGATACGCAGTATTTT; CDR3 protein: CASSGDLTGGQDTQYF
V gene: TRBV5-1; J gene: TRBJ1-1; clone size: -; D gene: -; CDR3 DNA: TGCGCCAGCAGCGGTGGGACCCGCCGGGGCACTGAAGCTTTCTTT; CDR3 protein: CASSGGTRRGTEAFF
V gene: TRBV27; J gene: TRBJ1-5; clone size: -; D gene: -; CDR3 DNA: TGTGCCAGCAGTCCCTTGCAGGGTCATCAGCCCCAGCATTTT; CDR3 protein: CASSPLQGHQPQHF
V gene: TRBV2; J gene: TRBJ1-3; clone size: -; D gene: -; CDR3 DNA: TGTGCCAGCAGTCTTACCGATGGAAACACCATATATTTT; CDR3 protein: CASSLTDGNTIYF
V gene: TRBV6-1; J gene: TRBJ2-5; clone size: -; D gene: -; CDR3 DNA: TGTGCCAGCAGTGGGAACCAAGAGACCCAGTACTTC; CDR3 protein: CASSGNQETQYF
V gene: TRBV7-9; J gene: TRBJ2-7; clone size: -; D gene: -; CDR3 DNA: TGTGCCAGCAGCTCGACCTTCCTACCGGGCCAGTCCTTCTACGAGCAGTACTTC; CDR3 protein: CASSSTFLPGQSFYEQYF
V gene: TRBV6-1; J gene: TRBJ2-2; clone size: -; D gene: -; CDR3 DNA: TGTGCCAGCCTTAGGACTGTCACCGGGGAGCTGTTTTTT; CDR3 protein: CASLRTVTGELFF
V gene: TRBV19; J gene: TRBJ1-5; clone size: -; D gene: TRBD1; CDR3 DNA: TGTGCCAGTAGTCCAAAGACAGGGTCGGTCAATCAGCCCCAGCATTTT; CDR3 protein: CASSPKTGSVNQPQHF
V gene: TRBV7-8; J gene: TRBJ2-6; clone size: -; D gene: -; CDR3 DNA: TGTGCCAGCAGCCCGGCTGGTGGGGCCAACGTCCTGACTTTC; CDR3 protein: CASSPAGGANVLTF
V gene: TRBV11-2; J gene: TRBJ2-7; clone size: few; D gene: TRBD2; CDR3 DNA: TGTGCCAGCAGCCGCACAGTAGCGGGAGGGCCCGACTCCGAGCAGTACTTC; CDR3 protein: CASSRTVAGGPDSEQYF
V gene: TRBV15; J gene: TRBJ2-5; clone size: -; D gene: -; CDR3 DNA: TGTGCCACCAGCAGAGATAAGGGCTTAAAGGGGACCCAGTACTTC; CDR3 protein: CATSRDKGLKGTQYF
V gene: TRBV20-1; J gene: TRBJ1-1; clone size: -; D gene: -; CDR3 DNA: TGCAGTGCTAGGTACACTGAAGCTTTCTTT; CDR3 protein: CSARYTEAFF
V gene: TRBV29-1; J gene: TRBJ2-7; clone size: -; D gene: TRBD2; CDR3 DNA: TGCAGCGTCGGGACTAGCGGGTTCCCCGAGCAGTACTTC; CDR3 protein: CSVGTSGFPEQYF
V gene: TRBV7-3; J gene: TRBJ1-2; clone size: many; D gene: -; CDR3 DNA: TGTGCCAGCAGCTCCACGGACGGAGGTGGCTACACCTTC; CDR3 protein: CASSSTDGGGYTF
V gene: TRBV4-1; J gene: TRBJ2-7; clone size: -; D gene: -; CDR3 DNA: TGCGCCAGCAGCCTGGACTATCAGAGTCAAAAAATCGAGCAGTACTTC; CDR3 protein: CASSLDYQSQKIEQYF
V gene: TRBV18; J gene: TRBJ2-7; clone size: -; D gene: TRBD2; CDR3 DNA: TGTGCCAGCTCAAACCTTAGGACTAGTAATCTCTACGAGCAGTACTTC; CDR3 protein: CASSNLRTSNLYEQYF
V gene: TRBV7-8; J gene: TRBJ1-5; clone size: -; D gene: -; CDR3 DNA: TGTGCCAGCAGCTTGGTACAGTCTTATCAGCCCCAGCATTTT; CDR3 protein: CASSLVQSYQPQHF
V gene: TRBV5-6; J gene: TRBJ1-2; clone size: -; D gene: -; CDR3 DNA: TGTGCCAGCAGCTTGGACAGGGTAGGGTATGGCTACACCTTC; CDR3 protein: CASSLDRVGYGYTF
V gene: TRBV10-3; J gene: TRBJ2-2; clone size: few; D gene: TRBD2; CDR3 DNA: TGTGCCATCAGTGAGACTAGCGGTGAGAACGGGGAGCTGTTTTTT; CDR3 protein: CAISETSGENGELFF
V gene: TRBV27; J gene: TRBJ2-3; clone size: -; D gene: -; CDR3 DNA: TGTGCCAGCAGTGGGTTTTTGGGGGGAGATACGCAGTATTTT; CDR3 protein: CASSGFLGGDTQYF
V gene: TRBV7-8; J gene: TRBJ1-5; clone size: -; D gene: -; CDR3 DNA: TGTGCCAGCAGCTTACACCAGGGCCCATCTCAGCCCCAGCATTTT; CDR3 protein: CASSLHQGPSQPQHF
V gene: TRBV25-1; J gene: TRBJ1-5; clone size: -; D gene: TRBD1; CDR3 DNA: TGTGCCAGCAGTGAATCTACAGGGGATAATCAGCCCCAGCATTTT; CDR3 protein: CASSESTGDNQPQHF
V gene: TRBV6-6; J gene: TRBJ2-5; clone size: -; D gene: -; CDR3 DNA: TGTGCCAGCAGTAAAGGTCTTCCTTTGGGGGAGACCCAGTACTTC; CDR3 protein: CASSKGLPLGETQYF
V gene: TRBV5-1; J gene: TRBJ2-7; clone size: -; D gene: TRBD2; CDR3 DNA: TGCGCCAGCAGCTTCCGACTAGCGGAGAGCTCCTACGAGCAGTACTTC; CDR3 protein: CASSFRLAESSYEQYF
V gene: TRBV5-1; J gene: TRBJ2-1; clone size: -; D gene: TRBD2; CDR3 DNA: TGCGCCAGCAGCTTCAGTAGCGGGAACCATGAGCAGTTCTTC; CDR3 protein: CASSFSSGNHEQFF
V gene: TRBV10-3; J gene: TRBJ2-1; clone size: few; D gene: -; CDR3 DNA: TGTGCCATCATGAGAGGTGCCAGTAACAATGAGCAGTTCTTC; CDR3 protein: CAIMRGASNNEQFF
V gene: TRBV28; J gene: TRBJ2-7; clone size: -; D gene: -; CDR3 DNA: TGTGCCTCTCAGGGAAACTACGAGCAGTACTTC; CDR3 protein: CASQGNYEQYF
V gene: TRBV7-9; J gene: TRBJ2-3; clone size: -; D gene: -; CDR3 DNA: TGTGCCAGCAGCCCGCGCCGGGATACGCAGTATTTT; CDR3 protein: CASSPRRDTQYF
V gene: TRBV28; J gene: TRBJ1-2; clone size: -; D gene: -; CDR3 DNA: TGTGCCAGCAGTTTTCACGTGGGCAACTATGGCTACACCTTC; CDR3 protein: CASSFHVGNYGYTF
V gene: TRBV7-8; J gene: TRBJ2-2; clone size: -; D gene: -; CDR3 DNA: TGTGCCAGCAGCTTAATAGGCGGGGAGCTGTTTTTT; CDR3 protein: CASSLIGGELFF
V gene: TRBV5-1; J gene: TRBJ2-7; clone size: -; D gene: -; CDR3 DNA: TGCGCCAGCAGCTTGGAACAGCACCACGAGCAGTACTTC; CDR3 protein: CASSLEQHHEQYF
V gene: TRBV18; J gene: TRBJ2-6; clone size: -; D gene: -; CDR3 DNA: TGTGCCAGCTCACCAAGGATTTCTGGGGCCAACGTCCTGACTTTC; CDR3 protein: CASSPRISGANVLTF
V gene: TRBV11-3; J gene: TRBJ2-2; clone size: -; D gene: TRBD2; CDR3 DNA: TGTGCCAGCAGCTTAGGCGGGAGTTACAGGGAGCTGTTTTTT; CDR3 protein: CASSLGGSYRELFF
V gene: TRBV28; J gene: TRBJ1-5; clone size: -; D gene: TRBD1; CDR3 DNA: TGTGCCAGCAGTTCAACAATAAGGGGGCAAGGTCAGCCCCAGCATTTT; CDR3 protein: CASSSTIRGQGQPQHF
V gene: TRBV28; J gene: TRBJ2-3; clone size: -; D gene: TRBD2; CDR3 DNA: TGTGCCAGCAGTTTAAGAGCGGGAGGGCCCTCAGATACGCAGTATTTT; CDR3 protein: CASSLRAGGPSDTQYF
V gene: TRBV11-2; J gene: TRBJ1-2; clone size: -; D gene: -; CDR3 DNA: TGTGCCAGCAGAGAGATACGGAACTCTGGCTACACCTTC; CDR3 protein: CASREIRNSGYTF
V gene: TRBV10-2; J gene: TRBJ2-7; clone size: -; D gene: TRBD1; CDR3 DNA: TGCGCCAGCGGGGACAGCGAGCAGTACTTC; CDR3 protein: CASGDSEQYF
V gene: TRBV2; J gene: TRBJ2-7; clone size: -; D gene: -; CDR3 DNA: TGTGCCAGCGGACAGCTCTCCTACGAGCAGTACTTC; CDR3 protein: CASGQLSYEQYF
V gene: TRBV5-1; J gene: TRBJ1-4; clone size: -; D gene: -; CDR3 DNA: TGCGCCAGCAGCTTGGACGGATTTAATGAAAAACTGTTTTTT; CDR3 protein: CASSLDGFNEKLFF
V gene: TRBV29-1; J gene: TRBJ2-4; clone size: -; D gene: -; CDR3 DNA: TGCAGCGTTGATAAGGGCAAAAACATTCAGTACTTC; CDR3 protein: CSVDKGKNIQYF
V gene: TRBV9; J gene: TRBJ2-7; clone size: -; D gene: -; CDR3 DNA: TGTGCCAGCAGCGTAGAGGCAGGGGACTTCGAGCAGTACTTC; CDR3 protein: CASSVEAGDFEQYF
V gene: TRBV30; J gene: TRBJ2-1; clone size: -; D gene: -; CDR3 DNA: TGTGCCTGGAGTCCCCCCAGTGGGGAGCAGTTCTTC; CDR3 protein: CAWSPPSGEQFF
V gene: TRBV29-1; J gene: TRBJ1-1; clone size: -; D gene: TRBD1; CDR3 DNA: TGCAGCGGGCGACAGGGGGCGAAGACTGAAGCTTTCTTT; CDR3 protein: CSGRQGAKTEAFF